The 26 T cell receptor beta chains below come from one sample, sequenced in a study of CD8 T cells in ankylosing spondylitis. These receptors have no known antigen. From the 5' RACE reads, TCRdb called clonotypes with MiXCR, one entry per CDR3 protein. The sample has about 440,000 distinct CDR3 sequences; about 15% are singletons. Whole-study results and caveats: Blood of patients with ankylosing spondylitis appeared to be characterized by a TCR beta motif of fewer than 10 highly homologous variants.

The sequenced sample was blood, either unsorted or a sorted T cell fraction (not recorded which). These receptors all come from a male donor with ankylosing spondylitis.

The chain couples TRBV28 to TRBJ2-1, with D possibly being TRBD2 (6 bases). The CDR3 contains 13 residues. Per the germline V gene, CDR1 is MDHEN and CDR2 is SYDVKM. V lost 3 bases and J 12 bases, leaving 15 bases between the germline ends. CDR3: CASSFLGTQVQFF. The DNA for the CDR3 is TGTGCCAGCAGTTTCCTCGGGACTCAGGTGCAGTTCTTC.

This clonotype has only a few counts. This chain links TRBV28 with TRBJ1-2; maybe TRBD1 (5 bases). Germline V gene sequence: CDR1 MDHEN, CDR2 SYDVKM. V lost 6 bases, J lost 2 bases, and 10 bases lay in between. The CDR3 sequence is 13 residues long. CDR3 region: CASRTTVNYGYTF. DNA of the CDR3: TGTGCCAGCAGGACGACAGTAAACTATGGCTACACCTTC.

The CDR3 reads CASSVGGGNREKLFF. DNA for the CDR3: TGTGCCAGCAGCGTAGGCGGGGGGAACCGTGAAAAACTGTTTTTT. This rearrangement joins TRBV9 to TRBJ1-4; D might be TRBD1 (5 bases). The V end lost 0 bases, the J end lost 7 bases, and 13 bases lay between the germline ends. The CDR3 is 15 residues long. Germline lookup yields CDR1 SGDLS and CDR2 YYNGEE.

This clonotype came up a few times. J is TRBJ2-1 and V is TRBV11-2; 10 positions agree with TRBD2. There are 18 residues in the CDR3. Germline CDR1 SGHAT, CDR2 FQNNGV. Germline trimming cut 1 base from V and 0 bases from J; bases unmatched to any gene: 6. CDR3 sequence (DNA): TGTGCCAGCAGCTTAGGAGCGGGAGGGTCGGGCTCCTACAATGAGCAGTTCTTC. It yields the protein CASSLGAGGSGSYNEQFF.

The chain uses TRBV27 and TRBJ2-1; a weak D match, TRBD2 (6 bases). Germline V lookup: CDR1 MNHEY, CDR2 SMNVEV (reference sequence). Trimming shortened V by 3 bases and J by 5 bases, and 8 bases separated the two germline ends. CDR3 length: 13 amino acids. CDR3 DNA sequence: TGTGCCAGCAGTTTCTGGGGGGACAATGAGCAGTTCTTC. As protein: CASSFWGDNEQFF.

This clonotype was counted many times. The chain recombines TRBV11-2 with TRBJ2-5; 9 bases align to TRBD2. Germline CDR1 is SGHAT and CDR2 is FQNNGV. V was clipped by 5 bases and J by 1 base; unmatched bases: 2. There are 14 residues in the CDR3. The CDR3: CASSVGLAQETQYF. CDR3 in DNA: TGTGCCAGCAGCGTGGGACTAGCCCAAGAGACCCAGTACTTC.

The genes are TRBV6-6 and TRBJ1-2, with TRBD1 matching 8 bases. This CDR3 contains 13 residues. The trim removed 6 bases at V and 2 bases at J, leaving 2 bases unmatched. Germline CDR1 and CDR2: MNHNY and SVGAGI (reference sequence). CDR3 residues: CASRRDRNYGYTF. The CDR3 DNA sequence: TGTGCCAGCAGGCGGGACAGGAACTATGGCTACACCTTC.

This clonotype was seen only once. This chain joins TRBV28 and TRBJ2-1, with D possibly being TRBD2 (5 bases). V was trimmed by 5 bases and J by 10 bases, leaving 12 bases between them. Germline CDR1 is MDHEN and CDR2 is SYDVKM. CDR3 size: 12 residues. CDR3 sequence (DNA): TGTGCCAGCAGTCCAACTAGGGCCGAGCAGTTCTTC. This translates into CASSPTRAEQFF. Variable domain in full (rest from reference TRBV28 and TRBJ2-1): DVKVTQSSRYLVKRTGEKVFLECVQDMDHENMFWYRQDPGLGLRLIYFSYDVKMKEKGDIPEGYSVSREKKERFSLILESASTNQTSMYLCASSPTRAEQFFGPGTRLTVL.

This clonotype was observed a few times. The CDR3 spells CSASGETIAKNIQYF. DNA of the CDR3: TGCAGTGCTAGCGGGGAAACTATAGCCAAAAACATTCAGTACTTC. The chain employs TRBV20-1 and TRBJ2-4; maybe TRBD2 (5 bases). CDR3 length: 15 residues. The ends were cut back, 3 bases at V and 0 bases at J, with 12 bases in the middle. The germline V gene encodes CDR1 DFQATT and CDR2 SNEGSKA (reference sequence).

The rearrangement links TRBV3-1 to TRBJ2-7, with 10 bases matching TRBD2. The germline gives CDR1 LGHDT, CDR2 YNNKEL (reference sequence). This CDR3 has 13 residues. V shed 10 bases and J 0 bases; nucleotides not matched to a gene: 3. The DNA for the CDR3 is TGTGCCACCCGGACTAGCGGCTCCTACGAGCAGTACTTC. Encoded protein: CATRTSGSYEQYF.

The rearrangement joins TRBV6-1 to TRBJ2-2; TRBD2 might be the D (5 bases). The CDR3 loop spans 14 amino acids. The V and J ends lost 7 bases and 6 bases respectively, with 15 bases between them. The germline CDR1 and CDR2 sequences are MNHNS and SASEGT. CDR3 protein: CASKRGVVAGELFF. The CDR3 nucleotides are TGTGCCAGCAAACGGGGAGTGGTGGCCGGGGAGCTGTTTTTT.

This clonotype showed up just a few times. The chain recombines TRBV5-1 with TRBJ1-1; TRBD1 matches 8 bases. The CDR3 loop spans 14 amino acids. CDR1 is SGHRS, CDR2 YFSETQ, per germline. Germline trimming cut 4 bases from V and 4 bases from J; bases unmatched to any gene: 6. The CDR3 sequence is CASSPGGLGTEAFF. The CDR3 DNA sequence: TGCGCCAGCAGCCCAGGGGGCCTGGGCACTGAAGCTTTCTTT.

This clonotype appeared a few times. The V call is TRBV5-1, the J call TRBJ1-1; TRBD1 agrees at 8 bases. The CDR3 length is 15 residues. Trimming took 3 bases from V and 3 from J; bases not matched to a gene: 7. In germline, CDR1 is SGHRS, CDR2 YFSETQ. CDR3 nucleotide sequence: TGCGCCAGCAGCTCGGGTCCGACAGGGGACACTGAAGCTTTCTTT. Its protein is CASSSGPTGDTEAFF.

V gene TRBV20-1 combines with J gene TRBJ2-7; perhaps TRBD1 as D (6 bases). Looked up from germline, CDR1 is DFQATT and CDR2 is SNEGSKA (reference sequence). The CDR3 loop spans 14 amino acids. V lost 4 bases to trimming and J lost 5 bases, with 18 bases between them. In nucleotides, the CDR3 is TGCAGTGCTAAAGCCGGGACATGGACTGACGAGCAGTACTTC. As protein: CSAKAGTWTDEQYF.

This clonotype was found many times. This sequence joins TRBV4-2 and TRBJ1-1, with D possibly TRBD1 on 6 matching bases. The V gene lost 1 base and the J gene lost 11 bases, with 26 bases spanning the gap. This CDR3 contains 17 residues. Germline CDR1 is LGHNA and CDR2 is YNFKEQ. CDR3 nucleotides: TGTGCCAGCAGCCAAGGAGGGCAGACAGGACGCCAAGGAGATGCTTTCTTT. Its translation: CASSQGGQTGRQGDAFF.

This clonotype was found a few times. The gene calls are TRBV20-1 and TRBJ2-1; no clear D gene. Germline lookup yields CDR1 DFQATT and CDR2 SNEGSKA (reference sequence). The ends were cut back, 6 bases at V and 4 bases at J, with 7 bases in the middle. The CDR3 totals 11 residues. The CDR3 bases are TGCAGTGCCCTGGGGTACAATGAGCAGTTCTTC. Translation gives CSALGYNEQFF.

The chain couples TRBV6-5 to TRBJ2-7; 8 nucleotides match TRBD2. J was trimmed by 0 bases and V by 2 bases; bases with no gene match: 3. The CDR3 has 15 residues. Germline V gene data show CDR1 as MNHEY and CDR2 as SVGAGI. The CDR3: CASSYASGSSYEQYF. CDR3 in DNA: TGTGCCAGCAGTTACGCAAGCGGGAGCTCCTACGAGCAGTACTTC.

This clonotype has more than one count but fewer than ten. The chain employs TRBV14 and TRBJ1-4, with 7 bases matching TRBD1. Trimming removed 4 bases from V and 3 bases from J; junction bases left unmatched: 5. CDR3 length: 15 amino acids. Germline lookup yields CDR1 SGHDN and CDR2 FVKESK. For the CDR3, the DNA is TGTGCCAGCAGCCGACAGGGTGCGGCTAATGAAAAACTGTTTTTT. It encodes CASSRQGAANEKLFF.

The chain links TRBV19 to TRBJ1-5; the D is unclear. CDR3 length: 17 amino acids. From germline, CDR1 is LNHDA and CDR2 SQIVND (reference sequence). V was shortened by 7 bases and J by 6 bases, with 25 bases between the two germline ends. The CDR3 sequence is CASTNRRGLFAGQPQHF. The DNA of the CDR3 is TGTGCCAGTACCAATCGACGGGGTTTATTCGCGGGTCAGCCCCAGCATTTT.

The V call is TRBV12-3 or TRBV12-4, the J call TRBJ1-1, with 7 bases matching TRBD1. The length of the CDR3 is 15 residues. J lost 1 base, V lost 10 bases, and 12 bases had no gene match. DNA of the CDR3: TGTGCCATCAACCCGGCAGGGGGAAAGAACACTGAAGCTTTCTTT. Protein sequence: CAINPAGGKNTEAFF.

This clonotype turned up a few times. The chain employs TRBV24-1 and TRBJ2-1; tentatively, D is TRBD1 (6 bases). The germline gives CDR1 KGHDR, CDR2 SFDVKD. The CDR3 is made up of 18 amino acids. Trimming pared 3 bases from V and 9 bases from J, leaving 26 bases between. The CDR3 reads CATSDNTHRVGYNSEQFF. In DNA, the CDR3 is TGTGCCACCAGTGATAACACCCACAGGGTGGGATACAATAGTGAGCAGTTCTTC.

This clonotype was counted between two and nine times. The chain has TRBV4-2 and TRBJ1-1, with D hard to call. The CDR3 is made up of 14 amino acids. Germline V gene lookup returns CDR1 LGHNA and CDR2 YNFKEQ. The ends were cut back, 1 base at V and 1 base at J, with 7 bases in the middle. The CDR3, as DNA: TGTGCCAGCAGCCAAGTACTATCGAACACTGAAGCTTTCTTT. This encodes CASSQVLSNTEAFF.

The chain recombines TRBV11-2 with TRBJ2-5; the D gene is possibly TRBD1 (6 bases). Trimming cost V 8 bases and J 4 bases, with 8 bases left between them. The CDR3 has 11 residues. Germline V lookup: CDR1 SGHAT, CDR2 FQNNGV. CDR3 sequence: CASGGGETQYF. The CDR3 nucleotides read TGTGCCAGCGGGGGCGGAGAGACCCAGTACTTC.

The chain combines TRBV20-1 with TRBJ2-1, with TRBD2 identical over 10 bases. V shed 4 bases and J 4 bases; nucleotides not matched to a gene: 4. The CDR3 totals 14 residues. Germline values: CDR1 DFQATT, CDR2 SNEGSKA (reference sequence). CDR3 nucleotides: TGCAGTGCTACTACTAGCGGGGATTACAATGAGCAGTTCTTC. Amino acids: CSATTSGDYNEQFF.

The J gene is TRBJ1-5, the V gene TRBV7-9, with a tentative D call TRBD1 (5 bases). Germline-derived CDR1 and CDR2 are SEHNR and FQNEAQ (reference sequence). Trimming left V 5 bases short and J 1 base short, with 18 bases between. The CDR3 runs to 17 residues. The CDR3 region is CASSHTGVGDSNQPQHF. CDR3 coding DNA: TGTGCCAGCAGCCACACGGGTGTAGGGGACAGCAATCAGCCCCAGCATTTT.

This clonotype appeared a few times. DNA for the CDR3: TGCGCCAGCAGCTCAACAGGTATCAATGAAAAACTGTTTTTT. It yields the protein CASSSTGINEKLFF. The V call is TRBV5-1, the J call TRBJ1-4; D possibly corresponds to TRBD1 (5 bases). Germline V gene lookup returns CDR1 SGHRS and CDR2 YFSETQ. This CDR3 region has 14 residues. The V gene lost 3 bases and the J gene lost 5 bases, with 11 bases spanning the gap.